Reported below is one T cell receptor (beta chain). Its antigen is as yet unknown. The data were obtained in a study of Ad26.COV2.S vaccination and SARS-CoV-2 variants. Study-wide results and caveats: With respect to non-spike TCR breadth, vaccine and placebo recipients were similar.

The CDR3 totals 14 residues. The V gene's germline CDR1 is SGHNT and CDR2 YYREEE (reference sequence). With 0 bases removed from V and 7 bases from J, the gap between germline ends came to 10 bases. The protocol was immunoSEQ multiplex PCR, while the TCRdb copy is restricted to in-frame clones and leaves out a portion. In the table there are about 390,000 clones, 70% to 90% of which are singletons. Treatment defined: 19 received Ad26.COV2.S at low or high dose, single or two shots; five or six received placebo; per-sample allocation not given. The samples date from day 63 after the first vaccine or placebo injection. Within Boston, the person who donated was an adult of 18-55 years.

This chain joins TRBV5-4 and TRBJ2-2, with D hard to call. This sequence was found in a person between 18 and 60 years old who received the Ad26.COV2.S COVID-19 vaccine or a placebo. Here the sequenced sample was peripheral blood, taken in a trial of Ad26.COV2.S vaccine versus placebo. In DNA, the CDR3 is TGTGCCAGCAGCTTGGGAGCTGAAGACGGGGAGCTGTTTTTT. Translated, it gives CASSLGAEDGELFF.